Below, 26 T cell receptor beta chains from the same sample are listed, as sequenced in a study of T cells in Graves' hyperthyroidism and ophthalmopathy (dated by TCRdb to the late 2010s). Receptors were amplified or captured by multiplex PCR. Sequencing was carried out with an Illumina HiSeq 2000. TCR beta CDR3 regions were amplified from RNA transcripts. For the first round of RT-PCR on the TCR CDR3, the HTBI primer set was used together with the Qiagen OneStep RT-PCR kit. TCRdb passed the public sequencing reads through fastp at Q25 and MiXCR, retaining productive beta sequences. Merged by CDR3 protein, the rows form single entries marked with the most common genes and DNA. The sample table holds around 200,000 distinct CDR3 sequences, of which around 18% were seen once. The top ten clonotypes cover about 48% of the sample. Sequenced material: blood. Source of these receptors: a man aged 35 to 55 with Graves' hyperthyroidism.

In the case of this clonotype: One junction end disagrees with the germline gene, perhaps due to a read error. The chain combines TRBV7-4 with TRBJ1-1, with D unclear. Per germline, CDR1 SGHVT and CDR2 SQSDAQ. This CDR3 is built from 14 residues. The CDR3 spells CASTIGSVNSEAFF. For the CDR3, the DNA is TGTGCCAGCACTATTGGATCGGTTAACAGTGAAGCTTTCTTT.

This clonotype was observed many times. The chain recombines TRBV20-1 with TRBJ1-1, with D unresolved. Germline CDR1 reads DFQATT; CDR2 reads SNEGSKA (reference sequence). The CDR3 spans 12 residues. This CDR3 is CLRVITRSEAFF. CDR3 in DNA: TGCCTCCGGGTGATTACAAGGTCTGAAGCTTTCTTT.

This clonotype was seen many times. For the CDR3, the DNA is TGTGCCAGCAGCCGCGGAGTCAATCAGCCCCAGCATTTT. Protein sequence: CASSRGVNQPQHF. V and J are TRBV5-6 and TRBJ1-5; no firm D call. The CDR3 consists of 13 residues. Trimming took off 4 bases at V and 3 bases at J, with 8 bases between the two ends. The germline V gene encodes CDR1 SGHDT and CDR2 YYEEEE.

The chain recombines TRBV7-3 with TRBJ2-2; D is possibly TRBD2 (6 bases). This CDR3 has 16 residues. CDR1 and CDR2 (germline): SGHTA, FQGTGA. V lost 5 bases to trimming and J lost 0 bases, with 13 bases between them. Written as DNA, the CDR3 is TGTGCCAGCAGCCGGGTTCCTAGCGCGAACACCGGGGAGCTGTTTTTT. As protein: CASSRVPSANTGELFF.

This clonotype was recorded many times. V usage is TRBV7-2 and J usage is TRBJ2-7; unclear D gene. Trimming cost V 7 bases and J 0 bases, with 13 bases left between them. In germline, CDR1 is SGHTA, CDR2 FQGNSA. There are 14 residues in the CDR3. The CDR3 spells CASKFSESSYEQYF. Here the CDR3 DNA reads TGTGCCAGCAAATTTTCGGAGAGCTCCTACGAGCAGTACTTC.

This clonotype was seen repeatedly, ten times or more. The chain couples TRBV24-1 to TRBJ2-3; D unclear. This CDR3 spans 14 amino acids. Trimming took off 5 bases at V and 1 base at J, with 9 bases between the two ends. CDR1 and CDR2 from the germline V gene are KGHDR and SFDVKD. The CDR3 region is CATSVGFGTDTQYF. The CDR3 nucleotides read TGTGCCACCAGTGTGGGGTTTGGCACAGATACGCAGTATTTT.

This chain connects TRBV3-1 to TRBJ1-1; D remains ambiguous. CDR3 size: 14 residues. The germline V gene encodes CDR1 LGHDT and CDR2 YNNKEL (reference sequence). V was trimmed by 2 bases and J by 1 base, leaving 8 bases between them. The CDR3 is CASSQFDGNTEAFF. The CDR3 nucleotides read TGTGCCAGCAGCCAATTCGATGGGAACACTGAAGCTTTCTTT.

This chain joins TRBV7-3 and TRBJ2-1; TRBD2 matches 13 bases. The germline gives CDR1 SGHTA, CDR2 FQGTGA. The CDR3 has 16 amino acids. V was clipped by 5 bases and J by 7 bases; unmatched bases: 8. For the CDR3, the DNA is TGTGCCAGCAGCCGACTAGCGGGGGGCTTAGGGAATGAGCAGTTCTTC. Translated, it gives CASSRLAGGLGNEQFF.

The chain carries TRBV6-1 and TRBJ1-4; 8 positions agree with TRBD1. The germline V gene encodes CDR1 MNHNS and CDR2 SASEGT. Trimming at V came to 3 bases and at J to 0 bases, leaving 3 bases not matched to a gene. CDR3 length: 16 amino acids. CDR3 residues: CASSEGQAATNEKLFF. DNA of the CDR3: TGTGCCAGCAGTGAGGGACAGGCTGCAACTAATGAAAAACTGTTTTTT.

This sequence joins TRBV27 and TRBJ1-1; D possibly corresponds to TRBD1 (6 bases). The V gene's germline CDR1 is MNHEY and CDR2 SMNVEV (reference sequence). V lost 4 bases, J lost 5 bases, and 14 bases lay in between. The CDR3 runs to 14 residues. The DNA for the CDR3 is TGTGCCAGCAGTTCCACAGGGCCTCGGACTGAAGCTTTCTTT. It translates to CASSSTGPRTEAFF.

The chain recombines TRBV6-1 with TRBJ1-5; 8 bases fit TRBD1. The V gene end was trimmed by 6 bases and the J gene end by 2 bases; junction bases not matched to a gene: 6. Germline V gene sequence: CDR1 MNHNS, CDR2 SASEGT. CDR3 length equals 15 residues. This chain's CDR3 is CASRQQGVGNQPQHF. CDR3 nucleotide sequence: TGTGCCAGCAGACAACAGGGGGTAGGCAATCAGCCCCAGCATTTT.

As concerns this clonotype: A read error may be the cause here, since a much bigger clone is one base away. The chain employs TRBV11-2 and TRBJ2-2; unclear D gene. The CDR3 covers 15 residues. The V end was cut by 5 bases, the J end by 0 bases, with 10 bases between. The germline CDR1 and CDR2 sequences are SGHAT and FQNNGV. The CDR3 here is CASSPWAANTGELFF. The CDR3 nucleotides read TGTGCCAGCAGCCCCTGGGCAGCGAACACCGGGGAGCTGTTTTTT.

This clonotype was detected ten times or more. V is TRBV6-2 or TRBV6-3 and J is TRBJ2-6, with D uncertain. This CDR3 has 13 amino acids. Trimming pared 6 bases from V and 2 bases from J, leaving 5 bases between. CDR1 is MNHEY, CDR2 SVGEGT, per germline. The CDR3 region has the DNA TGTGCCAGCAGAGTCCCTGGGGCCAACGTCCTGACTTTC. This codes for CASRVPGANVLTF.

This clonotype was picked up many times. The V and J genes are TRBV5-1 and TRBJ2-3; 8 bases are a match to TRBD1. Losses at the gene ends were 4 bases for V and 4 bases for J; bases not matched to a gene: 5. CDR3 length equals 14 residues. Looked up from germline, CDR1 is SGHRS and CDR2 is YFSETQ. CDR3 region: CASSTTGASDTQYF. For the CDR3, the DNA is TGCGCCAGCAGCACGACAGGGGCCTCAGATACGCAGTATTTT.

This clonotype was observed at least ten times. This chain links TRBV6-1 with TRBJ2-7; D remains ambiguous. Germline CDR1 MNHNS, CDR2 SASEGT. The CDR3 has 11 residues. V was shortened by 10 bases and J by 3 bases, with 10 bases between the two germline ends. The DNA for the CDR3 is TGTGCCACGCAGAGATACTACGAGCAGTACTTC. Amino acids: CATQRYYEQYF.

The chain couples TRBV20-1 to TRBJ2-2; maybe TRBD2 (6 bases). In germline, CDR1 is DFQATT, CDR2 SNEGSKA (reference sequence). This CDR3 region has 16 residues. V was clipped by 0 bases and J by 7 bases, with 18 bases between them. In nucleotides, the CDR3 is TGCAGTGCTAGAGACCCCACGGAGGGGACGATCGGGGAGCTGTTTTTT. As protein: CSARDPTEGTIGELFF.

The CDR3 coding sequence is TGTGCCAGCAGGGATACGGACATCCTTAACTATGGCTACACCTTC. It yields the protein CASRDTDILNYGYTF. The V gene is TRBV28, the J gene TRBJ1-2, with D tentatively TRBD1 (5 bases). There are 15 residues in the CDR3. CDR1 is MDHEN and CDR2 is SYDVKM in the germline V gene. V was trimmed by 6 bases and J by 1 base, leaving 15 bases between them.

This clonotype has a count of ten or more. The chain employs TRBV20-1 and TRBJ1-2; 8 positions match TRBD1. The CDR3 is 12 amino acids. Germline loops: CDR1 DFQATT, CDR2 SNEGSKA (reference sequence). The V gene end was trimmed by 5 bases and the J gene end by 7 bases; junction bases not matched to a gene: 6. The CDR3 DNA sequence: TGCAGTGCTTGGGAGACAGGGGCTGGCTACACCTTC. Protein product: CSAWETGAGYTF.

This clonotype has a handful of counts. The chain couples TRBV6-1 to TRBJ2-5; D ambiguous. Germline lookup yields CDR1 MNHNS and CDR2 SASEGT. The CDR3 length is 12 residues. V was cut by 5 bases and J by 14 bases, with 18 bases left in between. CDR3 residues: CASSSHARKAYF. CDR3 in DNA: TGTGCCAGCAGTTCCCACGCTAGGAAGGCCTACTTC.

Concerning this clonotype: The junction shows a germline mismatch at one end, possibly a read error. The rearrangement links TRBV7-2 to TRBJ2-1; the D is unclear. Germline V CDR1 and CDR2: SGHTA, FQGNSA. The CDR3 consists of 15 residues. CDR3 nucleotide sequence: TGTGCCAGCAGCTTCGACCTACGCTCCCACAATGAGCAGTTCTTC. It yields the protein CASSFDLRSHNEQFF.

The chain has TRBV6-5 and TRBJ1-4, with a possible D match to TRBD1 (6 bases). V lost 0 bases, J lost 5 bases, and 13 bases lay in between. This CDR3 is built from 16 residues. Germline V gives CDR1 MNHEY, CDR2 SVGAGI. The DNA for the CDR3 is TGTGCCAGCAGTTACTCGTACTCTAGGGGGAATGAAAAACTGTTTTTT. This translates into CASSYSYSRGNEKLFF.

This clonotype has more than one count but fewer than ten. The CDR3 DNA reads TGCGCCAGCAGCCTAGAGACAGGAACCAACTATGGCTACACCTTC. It yields the protein CASSLETGTNYGYTF. V and J are TRBV4-3 and TRBJ1-2, with D tentatively TRBD1 (6 bases). Germline V gene data show CDR1 as LGHNA and CDR2 as YSLEER. The CDR3 is 15 amino acids. Trimming took 4 bases from V and 2 from J, leaving 14 bases between them.

A few counts support this clonotype. CDR3: CASSELGGGDKETQYF. DNA of the CDR3: TGTGCCAGCAGTGAATTAGGGGGGGGTGACAAAGAGACCCAGTACTTC. This rearrangement joins TRBV25-1 to TRBJ2-5, with D perhaps TRBD2 (7 bases). V lost 1 base and J 3 bases, leaving 15 bases between the germline ends. The CDR3 sequence is 16 residues long. CDR1 is MGHDK and CDR2 is SYGVNS in the germline V gene. Based on the CDR3 plus reference TRBV25-1 and TRBJ2-5, the full variable domain is EADIYQTPRYLVIGTGKKITLECSQTMGHDKMYWYQQDPGMELHLIHYSYGVNSTEKGDLSSESTVSRIRTEHFPLTLESARPSHTSQYLCASSELGGGDKETQYFGPGTRLLVL.

A remark on this clonotype: This likely comes from a read error, as the CDR3 has no conserved phenylalanine or tryptophan at its end. The chain recombines TRBV30 with TRBJ2-1; TRBD2 matches 11 bases. V gave up 2 bases and J gave up 2 bases; unmatched junction bases: 11. The CDR3 consists of 18 residues. The germline gives CDR1 GTSNPN, CDR2 SVGIG (reference sequence). The CDR3 region is CAWSTGLFSGGAYNEQFS. The CDR3 DNA reads as TGTGCCTGGAGTACGGGTTTGTTTAGCGGGGGGGCCTACAATGAGCAGTTCTCC.

This clonotype was detected ten times or more. This rearrangement joins TRBV11-2 to TRBJ2-3; 7 bases map to TRBD1. CDR1 is SGHAT, CDR2 FQNNGV, per germline. The CDR3 has 14 amino acids. Trimming at V came to 6 bases and at J to 2 bases, leaving 5 bases not matched to a gene. CDR3 in DNA: TGTGCCAGCAGTCCGACAGGGCCCACAGATACGCAGTATTTT. Its translation is CASSPTGPTDTQYF.

In regard to this clonotype: One junction end does not reproduce the germline sequence, and a read error may be involved. The genes are TRBV18 and TRBJ2-2; D gene uncertain. Germline V CDR1 and CDR2: KGHSH, LQKENI. The CDR3 extends over 14 amino acids. CDR3 protein: CASSPRSDTGELFF. CDR3 in DNA: TGTGCCAGCTCACCACGAAGCGACACTGGGGAGCTGTTTTTT.